The clone carrying this T cell receptor (beta chain) was seen just once. Antigen unknown. With 4 bases removed from V and 7 bases from J, the gap between germline ends came to 19 bases. CDR1 is SGHAT and CDR2 is FQNNGV in the germline V gene. The CDR3 length is 15 residues. The sample comes from a study of cytomegalovirus exposure and HLA in healthy donors. Both 60 Vbeta primers and 13 Jbeta primers went into the PCR. TCRdb's copy holds only in-frame clones and misses some; the assay was immunoSEQ multiplex PCR. The sample holds some 170,000 clones, about 75% seen once. Study-level findings and limits: Available immune exposure information was restricted to CMV serostatus only. Several of the most significant clusters appeared, in a later analysis, to be linked to common viral pathogens.

The sequence was obtained from a man aged 35 to 55 in good health and CMV-seropositive. Sequencing input: PBMCs. The chain couples TRBV11-2 to TRBJ1-1; D is possibly TRBD1 (5 bases). The CDR3 loop is CASSYWGGERDEAFF. The CDR3 DNA follows: TGTGCCAGCAGCTATTGGGGGGGGGAGAGAGATGAAGCTTTCTTT.